Shown below are 29 T cell receptor beta chains from a single sample sequenced in a study of regulatory T cells in long-lasting Graves disease (dated by TCRdb to the early 2020s). Library construction relied on multiplex PCR. The data were produced on an Illumina HiSeq 4000. To build TCR beta libraries, CDR3 regions were amplified by Arm-PCR using iRepertoire HTBI primers. In-frame beta chains were kept once TCRdb had trimmed the public reads at Q25 with fastp and called clones with MiXCR. Every CDR3 protein is listed once, alongside the most common genes and DNA of its rows. Across this sample there are 250,000 to 300,000 distinct CDR3 sequences, with around 21% seen only once. The ten largest account for roughly 56% of the sample. Taken with the paper, the label for time point translates to: persistent/refractory GD, antithyroid drugs over 5 years with positive TRAb. For both TCR sequencing and RNA sequencing, RNA was extracted from PBMCs in TRIzol.

Material: peripheral blood mononuclear cells (PBMCs), obtained when the disease was refractory, from a patient treated with antithyroid drugs. These TCRs come from a female donor with Graves disease.

The genes are TRBV6-1 and TRBJ1-3; 9 bases line up with TRBD1. V lost 6 bases to trimming and J lost 2 bases; unmatched junction nucleotides: 11. The CDR3 is 17 amino acids. Germline V gene data show CDR1 as MNHNS and CDR2 as SASEGT. CDR3 sequence reads: CASSHPSGTGPGNTIYF. For the CDR3, the DNA is TGTGCCAGCAGCCACCCCTCCGGGACAGGGCCTGGAAACACCATATATTTT.

In this sample, this clonotype turned up many times. The CDR3 DNA follows: TGTGCCATCAGTGGTGTGGGCTCTGGGGCCAACGTCCTGACTTTC. It codes for CAISGVGSGANVLTF. The chain couples TRBV10-3 to TRBJ2-6; D unresolved. This CDR3 has 15 residues. Per germline, CDR1 ENHRY and CDR2 SYGVKD. V was cut by 4 bases and J by 0 bases, with 7 bases left in between.

This clonotype was recorded at least ten times. The V call is TRBV3-1, the J call TRBJ2-5; D remains unclear. CDR3 length: 15 residues. The V end lost 5 bases, the J end lost 3 bases, and 16 bases lay between the germline ends. Per germline, CDR1 LGHDT and CDR2 YNNKEL (reference sequence). CDR3: CASSARGTYEETQYF. For the CDR3, the DNA is TGTGCCAGCAGCGCCCGAGGCACCTACGAAGAGACCCAGTACTTC.

This clonotype was picked up many times. The junction shows a germline mismatch at one end, possibly a read error. The chain is built from TRBV7-2 and TRBJ2-5, with 9 nucleotides matching TRBD2. The CDR3 totals 18 residues. Per the germline V gene, CDR1 is SGHTA and CDR2 is FQGNSA. CDR3 bases: TGCGCCAGCAGCTTAGAGCGCCGGGCTAGCGGGACCCAAGAGACCCAGTACTTC. Its protein product is CASSLERRASGTQETQYF. The full variable domain, its missing parts supplied by reference TRBV7-2 and TRBJ2-5, is GAGVSQSPSNKVTEKGKDVELRCDPISGHTALYWYRQSLGQGLEFLIYFQGNSAPDKSGLPSDRFSAERTGGSVSTLTIQRTQQEDSAVYLCASSLERRASGTQETQYFGPGTRLLVL.

This clonotype has a count of ten or more. The chain couples TRBV5-1 to TRBJ1-6; D gene ambiguous. The V end lost 0 bases, the J end lost 7 bases, and 11 bases lay between the germline ends. From germline, CDR1 is SGHRS and CDR2 YFSETQ. CDR3 length: 15 amino acids. The CDR3 DNA follows: TGCGCCAGCAGCTTGGCTTTCGTAGAGAATTCACCCCTCCACTTT. The encoded protein is CASSLAFVENSPLHF.

The chain links TRBV9 to TRBJ2-7, with D possibly matching TRBD1 (6 bases). The CDR3 loop spans 16 amino acids. Germline V gene sequence: CDR1 SGDLS, CDR2 YYNGEE. Trimming pared 0 bases from V and 1 base from J, leaving 14 bases between. The chain's CDR3 is CASSVGMDSRSYEQYF. The CDR3 nucleotides are TGTGCCAGCAGCGTAGGGATGGACAGTCGGTCCTACGAGCAGTACTTC.

The chain couples TRBV6-2 or TRBV6-3 to TRBJ2-5, with TRBD1 identical over 7 bases. V was clipped by 5 bases and J by 4 bases; unmatched bases: 10. Germline values: CDR1 MNHEY, CDR2 SVGEGT. This CDR3 is built from 15 residues. This CDR3 reads CASSIDRVGLETQYF. As DNA, the CDR3 is TGTGCCAGCAGTATTGACAGGGTTGGGTTAGAGACCCAGTACTTC.

Turning to this clonotype: An end of the junction differs from the germline gene, which may be a read error. The chain couples TRBV7-9 to TRBJ2-7; TRBD2 might be the D (6 bases). CDR3 size: 13 residues. Germline V gene sequence: CDR1 SEHNR, CDR2 FQNEAQ (reference sequence). CDR3 residues: CASSLGASAINEF. The DNA of the CDR3 is TGTGCCAGCAGCTTAGGGGCTAGCGCGATAAACGAATTC.

This clonotype was seen just once. The chain joins TRBV7-6 to TRBJ2-5, with D possibly being TRBD2 (5 bases). Trimming stripped 5 bases from V and 2 bases from J, with 12 bases between. This CDR3 is built from 14 residues. Germline loops: CDR1 SGHVS, CDR2 FNYEAQ. Written as DNA, the CDR3 is TGTGCCAGCAGCCCGGTGGGAGCGCAAGAGACCCAGTACTTC. Its protein product is CASSPVGAQETQYF.

A few counts support this clonotype. This chain links TRBV14 with TRBJ2-3, with TRBD2 matching 7 bases. The V gene end was trimmed by 6 bases and the J gene end by 2 bases; junction bases not matched to a gene: 14. The germline CDR1 and CDR2 sequences are SGHDN and FVKESK. The CDR3 length is 17 residues. The CDR3 DNA follows: TGTGCCAGCAGTAGTAAACCGGGACTACCTCACACAGATACGCAGTATTTT. Its translation: CASSSKPGLPHTDTQYF.

CDR3 in amino acids: CAWSAMGGRGYTF. CDR3 in DNA: TGTGCCTGGAGTGCCATGGGGGGGCGTGGCTACACCTTC. J is TRBJ1-2 and V is TRBV30; D perhaps matches TRBD1 (6 bases). The V end lost 1 base, the J end lost 7 bases, and 13 bases lay between the germline ends. The V gene's germline CDR1 is GTSNPN and CDR2 SVGIG (reference sequence). This CDR3 is built from 13 residues.

This clonotype showed up just a few times. The V gene is TRBV7-8, the J gene TRBJ1-4; D uncertain. The CDR3 totals 13 residues. Per the germline V gene, CDR1 is SGHVS and CDR2 is FQNEAQ. Deletions cut 2 bases from V and 6 bases from J, with 7 bases between. In nucleotides, the CDR3 is TGTGCCAGCAGCTTAAGAGGGTATGAAAAACTGTTTTTT. Translated: CASSLRGYEKLFF.

This clonotype was recorded at least ten times. The V gene is TRBV2, the J gene TRBJ1-4, with 8 bases identical to TRBD1. This CDR3 is built from 14 residues. With V trimmed by 6 bases and J by 4 bases, 4 bases remained unmatched. The V gene's germline CDR1 is SNHLY and CDR2 FYNNEI. In nucleotides, the CDR3 is TGTGCCAGCAGCGAGGGACAGGTTAATGAAAAACTGTTTTTT. Translated: CASSEGQVNEKLFF.

This clonotype has only a few counts. The V and J genes are TRBV7-9 and TRBJ1-1; D is ambiguous. Germline-derived CDR1 and CDR2 are SEHNR and FQNEAQ (reference sequence). The CDR3 runs 14 residues. Trimming cost V 0 bases and J 7 bases, with 12 bases left between them. The CDR3 nucleotides read TGTGCCAGCAGCTTAGCTCGGCAAGGCCTTGAAGCTTTCTTT. This gives the protein CASSLARQGLEAFF.

The rearrangement joins TRBV9 to TRBJ2-4, with D perhaps matching TRBD2 (6 bases). The CDR3 has 15 residues. Trimming cost V 3 bases and J 6 bases, with 16 bases left between them. Germline loops: CDR1 SGDLS, CDR2 YYNGEE. The CDR3 DNA is TGTGCCAGCAGCGCCCCCCATTCGGAGGGAAACATTCAGTACTTC. Translating gives CASSAPHSEGNIQYF.

V and J are TRBV5-5 and TRBJ1-1; D perhaps matches TRBD1 (6 bases). Per germline, CDR1 SGHKS and CDR2 YYEKEE (reference sequence). This CDR3 is built from 17 residues. Trimming shortened V by 0 bases and J by 1 base, and 16 bases separated the two germline ends. The CDR3 region is CASSLAGGVGGNTEAFF. CDR3 in DNA: TGTGCCAGCAGCTTGGCCGGGGGGGTAGGGGGGAACACTGAAGCTTTCTTT.

This clonotype was counted many times. CDR3 sequence reads: CASSLPSQGRFGYTF. CDR3 bases: TGTGCCAGCAGCCTACCCTCACAGGGGCGATTTGGCTACACCTTC. The rearrangement uses TRBV7-2 and TRBJ1-2; 7 bases align to TRBD1. The CDR3 is 15 amino acids. The trim removed 5 bases at V and 7 bases at J, leaving 13 bases unmatched. Germline assignment: CDR1 SGHTA and CDR2 FQGNSA.

CDR3 nucleotides: TGTGCCAGCTCACAGCTCGAACAGGGCAGGGGGGCTGCCGGCTACACCTTC. This translates into CASSQLEQGRGAAGYTF. The chain carries TRBV18 and TRBJ1-2, with 7 positions matching TRBD1. The CDR3 covers 17 residues. Trimming at V came to 4 bases and at J to 8 bases, leaving 19 bases not matched to a gene. Germline CDR1 is KGHSH and CDR2 is LQKENI.

V gene TRBV6-2 or TRBV6-3 combines with J gene TRBJ2-5; unclear D gene. V was cut by 3 bases and J by 5 bases, with 10 bases left in between. The CDR3 runs to 13 residues. Germline V gives CDR1 MNHEY, CDR2 SVGEGT. This CDR3 reads CASSYLVSETQYF. DNA of the CDR3: TGTGCCAGCAGTTATCTGGTCTCGGAGACCCAGTACTTC.

Of note for this clonotype: This may come from a read error, since a much larger clone is one base off. CDR3 sequence: CASSPPGGYDERYF. In DNA form, the CDR3 reads TGTGCCAGCAGCCCCCCCGGGGGCTACGACGAGCGGTACTTC. This chain uses TRBV28 with TRBJ2-7; D possibly uses TRBD1 or TRBD2 (6 bases each). CDR1 and CDR2 from the germline V gene are MDHEN and SYDVKM. This CDR3 region has 14 residues.

This clonotype was observed at least ten times. As DNA, the CDR3 is TGTGCCTGGACTTCCGGGGGTTCAAATCAGCCCCAGCATTTT. This gives the protein CAWTSGGSNQPQHF. V and J are TRBV30 and TRBJ1-5; D possibly corresponds to TRBD1 (5 bases). With 4 bases removed from V and 4 bases from J, the gap between germline ends came to 14 bases. CDR1 is GTSNPN and CDR2 is SVGIG in the germline V gene (reference sequence). This CDR3 is built from 14 residues.

This clonotype was detected ten times or more. The chain is built from TRBV10-2 and TRBJ2-5; no definite D call. There are 15 residues in the CDR3. Germline V gene data show CDR1 as WSHSY and CDR2 as SAAADI. Deletions cut 3 bases from V and 4 bases from J, with 15 bases between. This CDR3 is CASSDVPRLGETQYF. The CDR3, as DNA: TGCGCCAGCAGTGATGTCCCCCGTTTAGGAGAGACCCAGTACTTC.

This clonotype was counted ten times or more. The J gene is TRBJ1-5, the V gene TRBV28, with D uncertain. The CDR3 consists of 15 residues. Germline V gene sequence: CDR1 MDHEN, CDR2 SYDVKM. V dropped 5 bases and J dropped 0 bases, with 11 bases sitting between them. CDR3 in amino acids: CASSIGQLSNQPQHF. CDR3 coding DNA: TGTGCCAGCAGTATAGGGCAGCTTAGCAATCAGCCCCAGCATTTT.

In this sample, this clonotype turned up many times. The chain couples TRBV7-2 to TRBJ1-1; D is uncertain. The V and J ends lost 0 bases and 3 bases respectively, with 11 bases between them. In germline, CDR1 is SGHTA, CDR2 FQGNSA. CDR3 length: 15 residues. CDR3 coding DNA: TGTGCCAGCAGCTTAGCTCCAGGTGGTTACACTGAAGCTTTCTTT. It encodes CASSLAPGGYTEAFF.

This clonotype was counted only a few times. V gene TRBV20-1 combines with J gene TRBJ2-7; D is perhaps TRBD2 (6 bases). The V and J ends lost 5 bases and 4 bases respectively, with 27 bases between them. Germline-derived CDR1 and CDR2 are DFQATT and SNEGSKA (reference sequence). CDR3 length: 17 amino acids. The chain's CDR3 is CSAGGFTRVDSLYEQYF. DNA of the CDR3: TGCAGTGCTGGAGGGTTCACACGGGTTGACAGCCTATACGAGCAGTACTTC.

V is TRBV29-1 and J is TRBJ2-1; a possible D gene is TRBD2 (5 bases). The CDR3 runs to 11 residues. V was clipped by 4 bases and J by 9 bases, with 10 bases between them. The germline V gene has CDR1 SQVTM and CDR2 ANQGSEA. CDR3 region: CSVVEGGEQFF. The CDR3 nucleotides are TGCAGCGTTGTCGAGGGCGGTGAGCAGTTCTTC.

This clonotype came up many times. The chain combines TRBV20-1 with TRBJ1-4, with D unclear. The CDR3 length is 13 residues. The V end lost 3 bases, the J end lost 6 bases, and 11 bases lay between the germline ends. In germline, CDR1 is DFQATT, CDR2 SNEGSKA (reference sequence). CDR3 amino acids: CSASSPVDEKLFF. The CDR3 DNA reads as TGCAGTGCTAGTTCCCCCGTAGATGAAAAACTGTTTTTT.

This clonotype was detected many times. This chain links TRBV10-3 with TRBJ2-7; D not certain. The germline V gene has CDR1 ENHRY and CDR2 SYGVKD. The length of the CDR3 is 15 residues. The V gene lost 3 bases and the J gene lost 0 bases, with 12 bases spanning the gap. CDR3 DNA: TGTGCCATCAGTGATGGGCCTGTGAGCTCCTACGAGCAGTACTTC. Protein product: CAISDGPVSSYEQYF.

V is TRBV10-2 and J is TRBJ2-1; no reliable D call. Germline lookup yields CDR1 WSHSY and CDR2 SAAADI. Trimming cost V 0 bases and J 6 bases, with 18 bases left between them. CDR3 size: 17 residues. The CDR3 region is CASSESGGPVWANEQFF. The CDR3 DNA follows: TGCGCCAGCAGTGAGTCTGGCGGACCTGTTTGGGCCAATGAGCAGTTCTTC.